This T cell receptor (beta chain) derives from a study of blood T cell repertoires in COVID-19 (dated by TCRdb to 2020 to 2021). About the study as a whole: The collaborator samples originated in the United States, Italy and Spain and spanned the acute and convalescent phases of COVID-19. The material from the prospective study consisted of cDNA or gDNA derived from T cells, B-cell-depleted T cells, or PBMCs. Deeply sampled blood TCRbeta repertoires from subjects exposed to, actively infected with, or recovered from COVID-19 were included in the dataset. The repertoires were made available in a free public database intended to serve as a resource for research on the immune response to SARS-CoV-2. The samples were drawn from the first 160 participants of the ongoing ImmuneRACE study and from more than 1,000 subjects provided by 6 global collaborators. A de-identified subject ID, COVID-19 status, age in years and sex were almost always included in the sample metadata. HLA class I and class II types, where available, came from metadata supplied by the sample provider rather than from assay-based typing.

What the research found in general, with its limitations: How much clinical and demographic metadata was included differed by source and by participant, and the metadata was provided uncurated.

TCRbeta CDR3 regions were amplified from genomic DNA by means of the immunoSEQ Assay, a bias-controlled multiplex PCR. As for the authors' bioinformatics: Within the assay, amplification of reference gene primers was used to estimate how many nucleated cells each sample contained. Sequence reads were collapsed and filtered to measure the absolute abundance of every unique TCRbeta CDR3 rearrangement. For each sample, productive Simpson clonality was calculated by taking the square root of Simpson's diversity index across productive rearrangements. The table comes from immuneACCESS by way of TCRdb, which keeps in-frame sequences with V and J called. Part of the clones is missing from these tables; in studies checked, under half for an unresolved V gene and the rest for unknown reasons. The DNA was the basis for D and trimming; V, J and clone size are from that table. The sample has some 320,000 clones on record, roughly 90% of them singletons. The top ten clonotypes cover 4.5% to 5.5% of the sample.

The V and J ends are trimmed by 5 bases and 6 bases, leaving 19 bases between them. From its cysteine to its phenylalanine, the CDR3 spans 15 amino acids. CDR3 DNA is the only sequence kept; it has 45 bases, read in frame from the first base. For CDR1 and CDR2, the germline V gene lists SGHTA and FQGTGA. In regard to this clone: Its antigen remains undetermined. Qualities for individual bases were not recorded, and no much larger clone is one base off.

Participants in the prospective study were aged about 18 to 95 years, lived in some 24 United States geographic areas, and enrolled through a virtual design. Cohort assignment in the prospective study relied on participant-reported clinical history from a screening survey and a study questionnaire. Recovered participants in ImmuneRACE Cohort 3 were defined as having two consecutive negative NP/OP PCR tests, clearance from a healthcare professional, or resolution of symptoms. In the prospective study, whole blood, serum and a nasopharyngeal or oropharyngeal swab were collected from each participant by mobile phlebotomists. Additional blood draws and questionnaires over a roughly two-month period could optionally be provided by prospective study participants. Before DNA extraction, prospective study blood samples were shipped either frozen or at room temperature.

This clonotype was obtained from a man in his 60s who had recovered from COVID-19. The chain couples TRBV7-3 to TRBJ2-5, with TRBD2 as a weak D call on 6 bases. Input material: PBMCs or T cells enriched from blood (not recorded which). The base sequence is TGTGCCAGCAGCCCCGGCCCAGCGGAGGGCCAGACCCAGTACTTC. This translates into CASSPGPAEGQTQYF.